This is a list of T cell receptor beta chains from one sample in a study of early T cells in non-severe SARS-CoV-2 infection. From the 5' RACE reads, TCRdb called clonotypes with MiXCR, one entry per CDR3 protein. Of around 75,000 distinct CDR3 sequences detected, roughly 9.4% appear once; the ten largest clones hold 5.9%. Specimen: whole blood. These receptors came from an adult who was a healthcare worker with PCR-confirmed SARS-CoV-2 infection or an uninfected control (not recorded which). Both conserved end residues are part of each CDR3. The D gene is left open where the match is weak. Only some rows state a clone size, as once, few, many or a class for expanded clones.

-,TRBJ2-1,-,TRBV21-1,CASSKWADVAAPYNEQFF,TGTGCCAGCAGCAAATGGGCAGACGTAGCGGCCCCTTACAATGAGCAGTTCTTC
TRBD2,TRBJ2-1,few,TRBV7-2,CASSRREDEQFF,TGTGCCAGCAGCCGTCGGGAGGATGAGCAGTTCTTC
TRBD2,TRBJ2-1,few,TRBV12-3/TRBV12-4,CASSTGLAWFEQFF,TGTGCCAGCAGCACTGGACTAGCGTGGTTTGAGCAGTTCTTC
TRBD2,TRBJ2-2,many,TRBV7-3,CASSSLSSGPNTGELFF,TGTGCCAGCAGCTCTTTAAGTAGCGGGCCTAACACCGGGGAGCTGTTTTTT
-,TRBJ2-7,-,TRBV2,CATGTSYEQYF,TGTGCCACTGGGACAAGCTACGAGCAGTACTTC
-,TRBJ2-1,-,TRBV20-1,CSASRGWEQFF,TGCAGTGCTAGCAGGGGCTGGGAGCAGTTCTTC
-,TRBJ1-5,few,TRBV28,CASDSGNQPQHF,TGTGCCAGCGACAGTGGCAATCAGCCCCAGCATTTT
-,TRBJ2-3,few,TRBV7-8,CASSLAGGDITDTQYF,TGTGCCAGCAGCTTAGCGGGCGGGGACATCACAGATACGCAGTATTTT
-,TRBJ2-7,-,TRBV27,CASRLTFSHEQYF,TGTGCCAGCAGACTGACCTTTTCCCATGAGCAGTACTTC
TRBD1,TRBJ1-1,many,TRBV4-3,CASAKTGVDEAFF,TGCGCCAGCGCCAAGACAGGGGTTGATGAAGCTTTCTTT
-,TRBJ2-3,-,TRBV20-1,CSAYRGDTQYF,TGCAGTGCCTATAGGGGAGATACGCAGTATTTT
TRBD2,TRBJ2-5,many,TRBV10-3,CAIRGTSGRRETQYF,TGTGCCATCAGGGGGACTAGCGGGAGGAGAGAGACCCAGTACTTC
-,TRBJ2-5,many,TRBV6-2/TRBV6-3,CASSVTETQYF,TGTGCCAGCAGCGTAACGGAGACCCAGTACTTC
TRBD2,TRBJ2-3,few,TRBV12-3/TRBV12-4,CASSKTSGITDTQYF,TGTGCCAGCAGCAAGACTAGCGGGATTACAGATACGCAGTATTTT
-,TRBJ1-1,few,TRBV7-9,CASIWGDPNTEAFF,TGTGCCAGCATCTGGGGGGACCCGAACACTGAAGCTTTCTTT
-,TRBJ1-1,few,TRBV7-9,CASRGIYTEAFF,TGTGCCAGCCGAGGGATATACACTGAAGCTTTCTTT
-,TRBJ2-2,-,TRBV20-1,CSASNPGANTGELFF,TGCAGTGCTAGTAACCCGGGCGCGAACACCGGGGAGCTGTTTTTT
-,TRBJ2-5,many,TRBV7-9,CASSLTATQETQYF,TGTGCCAGCAGCTTAACCGCTACCCAAGAGACCCAGTACTTC
-,TRBJ2-2,-,TRBV29-1,CESPRELFF,TGCGAAAGTCCTAGGGAGCTGTTTTTT
-,TRBJ2-1,many,TRBV6-5,CASSAPRNGGSEQFF,TGTGCCAGCAGCGCCCCCCGTAACGGGGGCTCTGAGCAGTTCTTC
-,TRBJ2-1,-,TRBV5-1,CASSLANNEQFF,TGCGCCAGCAGCTTGGCTAACAATGAGCAGTTCTTC
-,TRBJ2-2,many,TRBV3-1,CASSHIQGIAGTGELFF,TGTGCCAGCAGCCACATTCAAGGGATTGCGGGCACCGGGGAGCTGTTTTTT
-,TRBJ2-5,few,TRBV29-1,CSVASSAETQYF,TGCAGCGTGGCCAGTAGCGCCGAGACCCAGTACTTC
-,TRBJ2-7,-,TRBV11-2,CASSFRGRMEQYF,TGTGCCAGCAGCTTTCGGGGAAGGATGGAGCAGTACTTC
TRBD1,TRBJ2-3,many,TRBV19,CASSFTGDTDTQYF,TGTGCCAGTAGTTTCACAGGGGACACAGATACGCAGTATTTT
-,TRBJ2-7,-,TRBV12-2,CASRLARWSAAGYFSYEQYF,TGTGCAAGTCGCTTAGCGCGGTGGTCTGCTGCAGGGTACTTCTCCTACGAGCAGTACTTC
TRBD2,TRBJ2-1,-,TRBV24-1,CATSDLSSGSDEQFF,TGTGCCACCAGTGATTTGTCTAGCGGGAGTGATGAGCAGTTCTTC
-,TRBJ1-1,few,TRBV12-3/TRBV12-4,CASSFTQPGANTEAFF,TGTGCCAGCAGTTTTACCCAACCGGGGGCCAACACTGAAGCTTTCTTT
-,TRBJ1-3,-,TRBV7-8,CASSLAAGPGNTIYF,TGTGCCAGCAGCTTAGCGGCAGGTCCTGGAAACACCATATATTTT
-,TRBJ1-3,-,TRBV5-1,CASSGVWGNTIYF,TGCGCCAGCAGCGGGGTTTGGGGAAACACCATATATTTT
-,TRBJ2-7,-,TRBV5-4,CASSLRGGNEQYF,TGTGCCAGCAGCTTGAGAGGGGGGAACGAGCAGTACTTC
-,TRBJ2-2,-,TRBV21-1,CASSPSCSYVERLGTYTGELFF,TGTGCCAGCAGTCCTTCGTGCTCCTACGTGGAAAGGCTGGGGACTTACACCGGGGAGCTGTTTTTT
TRBD2,TRBJ2-2,many,TRBV7-2,CASMIAGTRFGELFF,TGTGCCAGCATGATCGCCGGGACTAGATTCGGGGAGCTGTTTTTT
TRBD2,TRBJ2-1,-,TRBV9,CASSADPSTNRAGASYNEQFF,TGTGCCAGCAGCGCGGACCCATCCACCAACCGAGCGGGAGCTTCCTACAATGAGCAGTTCTTC
-,TRBJ2-3,many,TRBV24-1,CATSDSPYHRGTDTQYF,TGTGCCACCAGTGATTCCCCGTATCACCGGGGCACAGATACGCAGTATTTT
-,TRBJ1-1,many,TRBV30,CAWSTGGTEAFF,TGTGCCTGGAGCACCGGGGGCACTGAAGCTTTCTTT
-,TRBJ1-2,-,TRBV28,CASSLVQSKGGYTF,TGTGCCAGCAGTTTAGTCCAGTCCAAAGGGGGCTACACCTTC
TRBD1,TRBJ2-7,many,TRBV7-2,CASLMDRGGDEQYF,TGTGCCAGCCTAATGGACAGGGGCGGGGACGAGCAGTACTTC
TRBD1,TRBJ1-1,-,TRBV9,CASSVGQGNTEAFF,TGTGCCAGCAGCGTCGGACAGGGGAACACTGAAGCTTTCTTT
TRBD1,TRBJ2-3,few,TRBV6-1,CASSGGTVTDTQYF,TGTGCCAGCAGTGGAGGGACAGTTACAGATACGCAGTATTTT
-,TRBJ1-6,medium-sized,TRBV2,CASSGGAPLHF,TGTGCCAGCAGTGGAGGGGCTCCCCTCCACTTT
-,TRBJ2-1,many,TRBV2,CASSEYGASGWNEQFF,TGTGCCAGCAGTGAATACGGCGCTTCGGGCTGGAATGAGCAGTTCTTC
-,TRBJ2-2,-,TRBV7-9,CASSLENTNTGELFF,TGTGCCAGCAGCTTAGAAAATACGAACACCGGGGAGCTGTTTTTT
TRBD2,TRBJ2-3,many,TRBV7-2,CASSSVRGGNTDTQYF,TGTGCCAGCAGCTCGGTACGGGGGGGCAACACAGATACGCAGTATTTT
-,TRBJ2-3,many,TRBV7-9,CASSLARGGSTDTQYF,TGTGCCAGCAGCTTAGCGCGGGGCGGTAGCACAGATACGCAGTATTTT
-,TRBJ2-7,many,TRBV20-1,CSAGGLRTSYEQYF,TGCAGTGCTGGCGGACTTCGGACTTCCTACGAGCAGTACTTC
TRBD2,TRBJ2-3,few,TRBV3-1,CASSQVLLAGAHTDTQYF,TGTGCCAGCAGCCAAGTTTTACTAGCGGGGGCTCACACAGATACGCAGTATTTT
TRBD2,TRBJ2-3,many,TRBV11-2,CASRPSGRTDTQYF,TGTGCCAGCAGGCCTAGCGGGAGGACAGATACGCAGTATTTT